The T cell receptor (beta chain) described here comes from a study of shared clonotypes between healthy human individuals. The CDR3 has 15 residues. Trimming took 4 bases from V and 3 from J, leaving 15 bases between them. Germline CDR1 and CDR2: LGHNA and YNFKEQ. Repertoires were generated with immunoSEQ multiplex PCR, while TCRdb's copy carries only in-frame clones and drops some. Counted here are about 2.3 million clones, approximately 95% occurring once; the ten biggest clones make up about 0.41%. Sequencing was carried out using naive CD4+ T cells from PBMCs. Regarding subset: CD45RA+ positively selected. The rearrangement uses TRBV4-2 and TRBJ2-5; D may be TRBD1 or TRBD2 (5 bases each). This receptor was obtained from a man younger than 35 in good health. Some clones in this sample may be carry-over from other donors' samples. CDR3 nucleotide sequence: TGTGCCAGCAGCCCTGGGACCAGCTTTAAAGAGACCCAGTACTTC. Protein: CASSPGTSFKETQYF.